The 20 T cell receptor beta chains in this list originate from one sample, sequenced in a study of shared clonotypes between healthy human individuals. The protocol was immunoSEQ multiplex PCR, while the TCRdb copy is restricted to in-frame clones and leaves out a portion. The sample shows 190,000 or so clones, about 93% of them seen only once. The sequencing sample was made of naive CD4+ T cells sorted from blood. Subset noted: CD45RA+ positively selected. These receptors all come from a woman in her twenties or thirties in good health.

The chain couples TRBV7-3 to TRBJ2-7, with TRBD2 matching 10 bases. The germline gives CDR1 SGHTA, CDR2 FQGTGA. J gave up 3 bases and V 5 bases, and 7 bases lay outside the gene matches. CDR3 size: 15 residues. This CDR3 is CASSIRAGGDYEQYF. The CDR3 DNA reads TGTGCCAGCAGCATCAGAGCGGGAGGGGACTACGAGCAGTACTTC. Filled out from reference TRBV7-3 and TRBJ2-7, the complete variable domain reads GAGVSQTPSNKVTEKGKYVELRCDPISGHTALYWYRQSLGQGPEFLIYFQGTGAADDSGLPNDRFFAVRPEGSVSTLKIQRTERGDSAVYLCASSIRAGGDYEQYFGPGTRLTVT.

Only a few counts were recorded for this clone. V and J are TRBV7-9 and TRBJ2-7; D is ambiguous. The germline CDR1 and CDR2 sequences are SEHNR and FQNEAQ (reference sequence). Trimming took 5 bases from V and 4 from J, leaving 9 bases between them. This CDR3 region has 12 residues. The CDR3 sequence: CASSGTGYEQYF. In nucleotides, the CDR3 is TGTGCCAGCAGCGGCACCGGGTACGAGCAGTACTTC.

The chain has TRBV6-1 and TRBJ2-4; D not resolved. Trimming took off 1 base at V and 6 bases at J, with 7 bases between the two ends. Per the germline V gene, CDR1 is MNHNS and CDR2 is SASEGT. The length of the CDR3 is 13 residues. CDR3 nucleotides: TGTGCCAGCAGTGAAGTACCGGGAAACATTCAGTACTTC. This gives the protein CASSEVPGNIQYF.

The J gene is TRBJ2-2, the V gene TRBV29-1; 12 nucleotides match TRBD1. The CDR3 has 14 residues. Germline CDR1 is SQVTM and CDR2 is ANQGSEA. V dropped 7 bases and J dropped 7; count of bases not matched to a gene: 7. CDR3 nucleotides: TGCAGCGCCGCGGGACAGGGGGCGGGCGGGGAGCTGTTTTTT. Protein: CSAAGQGAGGELFF.

The genes are TRBV14 and TRBJ2-5, with 7 nucleotides matching TRBD2. The tail of the sequence fits TRBJ2-7 better, so the J call may be wrong. The CDR3 sequence is 17 residues long. The V gene's germline CDR1 is SGHDN and CDR2 FVKESK. DNA for the CDR3: TGTGCCAGCAGCCCGGAGGTGGTGGGAGGGATCTCCTACGAGCAGTACTTC. It is translated as CASSPEVVGGISYEQYF.

The chain employs TRBV27 and TRBJ2-7; TRBD2 matches 12 bases. CDR1 and CDR2 from the germline V gene are MNHEY and SMNVEV (reference sequence). This CDR3 comprises 15 residues. J lost 4 bases, V lost 5 bases, and 6 bases had no gene match. The CDR3 region is CASSTGLAGKYEQYF. The CDR3 DNA reads TGTGCCAGCAGTACCGGACTAGCGGGAAAGTACGAGCAGTACTTC.

V gene TRBV5-1 combines with J gene TRBJ2-3; D gene uncertain. From germline, CDR1 is SGHRS and CDR2 YFSETQ. CDR3 size: 16 residues. Trimming took off 1 base at V and 3 bases at J, with 15 bases between the two ends. CDR3 sequence reads: CASSLTAAPRTDTQYF. DNA for the CDR3: TGCGCCAGCAGCTTGACCGCGGCACCAAGAACAGATACGCAGTATTTT.

The J gene is TRBJ1-3, the V gene TRBV6-5; D is ambiguous. Trimming took 0 bases from V and 0 from J, leaving 9 bases between them. This CDR3 spans 16 amino acids. CDR1 is MNHEY, CDR2 SVGAGI, per germline. CDR3 loop: CASSYSRGISGNTIYF. DNA for the CDR3: TGTGCCAGCAGTTACTCGAGAGGGATCTCTGGAAACACCATATATTTT.

The chain joins TRBV28 to TRBJ1-2; D remains unclear. From germline, CDR1 is MDHEN and CDR2 SYDVKM. The CDR3 is 12 residues long. V lost 5 bases and J lost 7, with 11 bases in between. The CDR3 bases are TGTGCCAGCAGTGCCCCAACAAGTGGCTACACCTTC. This encodes CASSAPTSGYTF.

The genes are TRBV5-4 and TRBJ1-2; TRBD1 might be the D (6 bases). Trimming cost V 1 base and J 5 bases, with 18 bases left between them. From germline, CDR1 is SGHNT and CDR2 YYREEE (reference sequence). The CDR3 totals 16 residues. This CDR3 reads CASSLWGQKIPYGYTF. As DNA, the CDR3 is TGTGCCAGCAGCTTGTGGGGGCAAAAAATCCCTTATGGCTACACCTTC.

The chain recombines TRBV18 with TRBJ2-7; 8 positions agree with TRBD2. The CDR3 runs 18 residues. The germline gives CDR1 KGHSH, CDR2 LQKENI. Trimming at V came to 2 bases and at J to 3 bases, leaving 15 bases not matched to a gene. CDR3 DNA: TGTGCCAGCTCACCAATTTCGGTGGTAGCGGGGACCTACTACGAGCAGTACTTC. Translation gives CASSPISVVAGTYYEQYF.

As concerns this clone: Distinct nucleotide sequences in the sample also encode this CDR3. V and J are TRBV28 and TRBJ2-7; the match to TRBD1 covers 10 bases. Germline V gene lookup returns CDR1 MDHEN and CDR2 SYDVKM. The CDR3 sequence is 15 residues long. J lost 4 bases, V lost 6 bases, and 9 bases had no gene match. This CDR3 reads CASSPPGQGTYEQYF. The CDR3 DNA follows: TGTGCCAGCAGCCCACCGGGACAGGGGACTTACGAGCAGTACTTC.

This chain connects TRBV5-1 to TRBJ1-4; D remains unclear. This CDR3 has 14 residues. In germline, CDR1 is SGHRS, CDR2 YFSETQ. Trimming stripped 3 bases from V and 8 bases from J, with 14 bases between. This chain's CDR3 is CASSSGPIREKLFF. DNA of the CDR3: TGCGCCAGCAGCTCGGGCCCCATAAGGGAAAAACTGTTTTTT.

This chain joins TRBV28 and TRBJ1-4; 8 bases agree with TRBD1. CDR1 MDHEN and CDR2 SYDVKM come from the germline V gene. The CDR3 is made up of 12 amino acids. V trimming: 5 bases; J trimming: 12 bases; junction bases outside the gene matches: 5. The CDR3 DNA is TGTGCCAGCAGTAGGACAGGGCGGCAACTGTTTTTT. Translated, it gives CASSRTGRQLFF. The whole variable domain, filled in from reference TRBV28 and TRBJ1-4, reads DVKVTQSSRYLVKRTGEKVFLECVQDMDHENMFWYRQDPGLGLRLIYFSYDVKMKEKGDIPEGYSVSREKKERFSLILESASTNQTSMYLCASSRTGRQLFFGSGTQLSVL.

This chain uses TRBV10-1 with TRBJ2-5; 9 nucleotides align to TRBD1. The CDR3 sequence is 15 residues long. Losses at the gene ends were 6 bases for V and 5 bases for J; bases not matched to a gene: 10. CDR1 WNHNN and CDR2 SYGVQD come from the germline V gene (reference sequence). CDR3: CASSPAGQGYETQYF. As DNA, the CDR3 is TGCGCCAGCAGCCCCGCAGGACAGGGGTATGAGACCCAGTACTTC.

This chain connects TRBV2 to TRBJ2-5, with 7 bases that match TRBD2. The end of the DNA fits TRBJ2-7 better, so the J call may be wrong. CDR1 and CDR2 (germline): SNHLY, FYNNEI. This CDR3 comprises 17 residues. The CDR3 here is CASSQLRRRERPYEQYF. The CDR3 nucleotides read TGTGCCAGCAGCCAATTAAGGCGGCGGGAGCGGCCCTACGAGCAGTACTTC.

V is TRBV6-6 and J is TRBJ2-7; the match to TRBD1 covers 8 bases. Germline values: CDR1 MNHNY, CDR2 SVGAGI (reference sequence). V was clipped by 6 bases and J by 2 bases; unmatched bases: 9. This CDR3 comprises 15 residues. CDR3 nucleotides: TGTGCCAGCAGCCAAGGACAGGGAGTGGCCTACGAGCAGTACTTC. Residues: CASSQGQGVAYEQYF.

This clone was seen more than once but under ten times. This chain uses TRBV27 with TRBJ2-7, with D uncertain. V lost 5 bases, J lost 3 bases, and 11 bases lay in between. The CDR3 contains 13 residues. Germline CDR1 reads MNHEY; CDR2 reads SMNVEV (reference sequence). This chain's CDR3 is CASSPSRNYEQYF. The CDR3 nucleotides read TGTGCCAGCAGTCCCAGCAGGAACTACGAGCAGTACTTC.

CDR3 residues: CASSFSPADTQYF. In DNA, the CDR3 is TGTGCCAGCAGCTTCAGCCCGGCGGATACGCAGTATTTT. This rearrangement joins TRBV7-6 to TRBJ2-3; D gene ambiguous. With 3 bases removed from V and 6 bases from J, the gap between germline ends came to 10 bases. The germline V gene encodes CDR1 SGHVS and CDR2 FNYEAQ. The CDR3 is made up of 13 amino acids.

CDR3 protein: CASSQAGANVLTF. Here the CDR3 DNA reads TGTGCCAGCAGCCAGGCGGGAGCCAACGTCCTGACTTTC. The gene calls are TRBV14 and TRBJ2-6, with D possibly matching TRBD2 (6 bases). The CDR3 is 13 amino acids. V was trimmed by 3 bases and J by 7 bases, leaving 7 bases between them. Germline lookup yields CDR1 SGHDN and CDR2 FVKESK.